Listed below are T cell receptor beta chains from one sample, sequenced in a study of T cell responses to AZD1222 COVID-19 vaccine. Repertoires were generated with immunoSEQ multiplex PCR, while TCRdb's copy carries only in-frame clones and drops some. The sample includes about 120,000 clones, about nine tenths of them seen just once. Sequencing was performed on peripheral blood, taken on day 0 of AZD1222 vaccination. The receptors stem from an adult in good health. The CDR3 runs from the conserved cysteine through the conserved F or W. Rows may omit the clone size; those that give it use once, few, many or a size class.

size: .
J: TRBJ2-1
V: TRBV28
CDR3: CASRGGRAAGYNEQFF

size: .
J: TRBJ2-1
V: TRBV30
CDR3: CAWTSYNEQFF

size: .
J: TRBJ1-3
V: TRBV15
CDR3: CATSNGQGRVYGNTIYF

size: .
J: TRBJ2-7
V: TRBV28
CDR3: CASRSDREKTYEQYF

size: .
J: TRBJ1-4
V: TRBV9
CDR3: CASRPQNVTKVNEKLFF

size: .
J: TRBJ2-1
V: TRBV7-9
CDR3: CASSSRTSGIAYNEQFF

size: .
J: TRBJ1-1
V: TRBV28
CDR3: CASSLSRNTEAFF

size: few
J: TRBJ2-7
V: TRBV5-1
CDR3: CASSFEGPSYEQYF

size: .
J: TRBJ2-7
V: TRBV27
CDR3: CASSLTRFYEQYF

size: .
J: TRBJ2-1
V: TRBV10-3
CDR3: CAINPQTSDEQFF

size: .
J: TRBJ2-3
V: TRBV7-9
CDR3: CASSFLIPTDTQYF

size: .
J: TRBJ1-1
V: TRBV7-8
CDR3: CASSLQGKGGRNTEAFF

size: .
J: TRBJ1-5
V: TRBV19
CDR3: CASSVGGFNQPQHF

size: .
J: TRBJ2-2
V: TRBV5-1
CDR3: CASSPGQLNTGELFF

size: .
J: TRBJ2-7
V: TRBV5-1
CDR3: CASSLGQPSYEQYF

size: .
J: TRBJ1-2
V: TRBV2
CDR3: CASSEGRTRNYGYTF

size: .
J: TRBJ2-7
V: TRBV7-6
CDR3: CATQGGGSYEQYF

size: .
J: TRBJ2-2
V: TRBV9
CDR3: CASSAGLANTGELFF

size: .
J: TRBJ2-5
V: TRBV10-3
CDR3: CAISGAGQETQYF

size: few
J: TRBJ1-2
V: TRBV25-1
CDR3: CASRGASYGYTF

size: .
J: TRBJ1-1
V: TRBV6-2/TRBV6-3
CDR3: CASSYSRPGTGDTEAFF

size: .
J: TRBJ1-4
V: TRBV5-1
CDR3: CASSLVGTGSEKLFF

size: .
J: TRBJ2-2
V: TRBV6-4
CDR3: CASNISGAGTGELFF

size: .
J: TRBJ1-2
V: TRBV5-4
CDR3: CASSLEGRYGYTF

size: .
J: TRBJ2-5
V: TRBV2
CDR3: CASSTGLSGGGTQYF

size: once
J: TRBJ2-1
V: TRBV6-5
CDR3: CASSYPGLAGPNEQFF

size: .
J: TRBJ2-7
V: TRBV5-1
CDR3: CASSEPGQDYEQYF